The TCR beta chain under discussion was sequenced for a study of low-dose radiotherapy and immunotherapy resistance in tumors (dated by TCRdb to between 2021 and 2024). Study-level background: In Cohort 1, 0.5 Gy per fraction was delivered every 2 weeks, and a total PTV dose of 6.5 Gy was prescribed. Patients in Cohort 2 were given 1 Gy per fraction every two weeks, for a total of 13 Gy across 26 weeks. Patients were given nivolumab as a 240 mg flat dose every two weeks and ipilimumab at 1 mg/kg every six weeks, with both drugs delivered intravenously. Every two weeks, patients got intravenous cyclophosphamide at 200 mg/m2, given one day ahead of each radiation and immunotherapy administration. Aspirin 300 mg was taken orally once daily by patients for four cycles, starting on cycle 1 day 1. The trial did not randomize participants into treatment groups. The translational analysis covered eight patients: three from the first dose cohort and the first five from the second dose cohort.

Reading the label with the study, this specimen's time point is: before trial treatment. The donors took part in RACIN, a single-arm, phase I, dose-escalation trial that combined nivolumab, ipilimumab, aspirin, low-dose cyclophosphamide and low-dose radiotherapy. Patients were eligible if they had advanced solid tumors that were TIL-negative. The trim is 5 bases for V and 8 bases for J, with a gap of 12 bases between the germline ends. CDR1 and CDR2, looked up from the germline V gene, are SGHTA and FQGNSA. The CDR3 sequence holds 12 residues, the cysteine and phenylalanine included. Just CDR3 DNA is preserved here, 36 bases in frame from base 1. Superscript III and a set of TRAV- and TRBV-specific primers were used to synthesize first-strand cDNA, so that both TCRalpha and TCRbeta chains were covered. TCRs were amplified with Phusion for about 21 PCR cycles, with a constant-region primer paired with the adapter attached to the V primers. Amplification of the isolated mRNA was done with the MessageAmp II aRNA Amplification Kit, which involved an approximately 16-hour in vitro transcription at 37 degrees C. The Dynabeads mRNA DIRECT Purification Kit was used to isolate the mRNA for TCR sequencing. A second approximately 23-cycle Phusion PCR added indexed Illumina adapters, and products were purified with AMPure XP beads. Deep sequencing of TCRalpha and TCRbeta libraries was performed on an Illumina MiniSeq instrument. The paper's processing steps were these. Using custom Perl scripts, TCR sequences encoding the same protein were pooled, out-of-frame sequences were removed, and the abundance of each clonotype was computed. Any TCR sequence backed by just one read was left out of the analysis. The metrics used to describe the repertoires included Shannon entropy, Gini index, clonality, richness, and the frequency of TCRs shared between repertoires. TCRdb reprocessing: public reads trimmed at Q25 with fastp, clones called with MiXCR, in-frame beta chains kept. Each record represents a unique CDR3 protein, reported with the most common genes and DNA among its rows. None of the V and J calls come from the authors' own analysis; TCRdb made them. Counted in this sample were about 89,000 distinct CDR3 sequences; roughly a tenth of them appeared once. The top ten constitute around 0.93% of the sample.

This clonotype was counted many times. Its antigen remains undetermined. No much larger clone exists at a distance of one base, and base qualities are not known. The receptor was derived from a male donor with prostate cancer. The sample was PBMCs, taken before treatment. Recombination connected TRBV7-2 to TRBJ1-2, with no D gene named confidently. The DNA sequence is TGTGCCAGCAGCGGGCGGGTAGGCGGCTACACCTTC. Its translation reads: CASSGRVGGYTF.